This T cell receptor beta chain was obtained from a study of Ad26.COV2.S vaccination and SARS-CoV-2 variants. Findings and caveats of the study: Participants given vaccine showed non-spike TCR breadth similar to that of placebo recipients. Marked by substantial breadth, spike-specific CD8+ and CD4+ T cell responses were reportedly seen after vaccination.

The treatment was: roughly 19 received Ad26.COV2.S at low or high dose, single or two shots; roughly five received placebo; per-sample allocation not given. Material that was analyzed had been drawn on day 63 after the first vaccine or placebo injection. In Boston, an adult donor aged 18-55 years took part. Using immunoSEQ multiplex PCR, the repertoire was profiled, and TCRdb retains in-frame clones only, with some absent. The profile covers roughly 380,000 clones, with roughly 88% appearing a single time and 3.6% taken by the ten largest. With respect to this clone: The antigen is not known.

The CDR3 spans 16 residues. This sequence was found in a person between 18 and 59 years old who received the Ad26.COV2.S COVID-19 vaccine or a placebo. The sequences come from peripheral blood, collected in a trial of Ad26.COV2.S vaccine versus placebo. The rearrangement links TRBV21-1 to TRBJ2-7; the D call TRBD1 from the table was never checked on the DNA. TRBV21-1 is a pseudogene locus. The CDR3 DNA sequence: TGTGCCAGCAGCAAAGTAGGCGGACATCGGTCCTACGAGCAGTACTTC. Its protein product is CASSKVGGHRSYEQYF.